This T cell receptor (beta chain) was obtained from a study of blood T cell repertoires in COVID-19. About the study: Both acute and convalescent COVID-19 samples were obtained from the United States, Italy and Spain. In each case, the material was cDNA or gDNA derived from T cells, B-cell-depleted T cells, or PBMCs.

Sequenced by immunoSEQ multiplex PCR; TCRdb stores in-frame clones only, minus some. In the table there are 250,000 to 350,000 clones, roughly 87% of which are singletons. V shed 4 bases and J shed 0 bases, with 15 bases lying between them. Germline CDR1 is MNHNS and CDR2 is SASEGT. The CDR3 loop spans 16 amino acids. This rearrangement joins TRBV6-1 to TRBJ1-1, with D tentatively TRBD1 (6 bases). The TCR sequence derives from a woman aged 50 to 60 who had recovered from COVID-19. The sample taken for sequencing was peripheral blood. CDR3 amino acids: CASSGYPTGLNTEAFF. As DNA, the CDR3 is TGTGCCAGCAGTGGATATCCAACAGGGCTGAACACTGAAGCTTTCTTT.